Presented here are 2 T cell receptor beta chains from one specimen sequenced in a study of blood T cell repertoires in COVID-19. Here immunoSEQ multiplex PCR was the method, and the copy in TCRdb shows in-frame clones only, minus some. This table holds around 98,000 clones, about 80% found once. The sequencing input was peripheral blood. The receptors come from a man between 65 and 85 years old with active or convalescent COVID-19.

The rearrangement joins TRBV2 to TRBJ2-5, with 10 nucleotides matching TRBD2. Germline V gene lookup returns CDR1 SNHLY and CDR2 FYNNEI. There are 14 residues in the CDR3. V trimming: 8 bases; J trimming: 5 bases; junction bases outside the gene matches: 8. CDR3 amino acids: CASVGTSAVETQYF. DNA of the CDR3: TGTGCCAGCGTCGGGACTAGCGCAGTGGAGACCCAGTACTTC.

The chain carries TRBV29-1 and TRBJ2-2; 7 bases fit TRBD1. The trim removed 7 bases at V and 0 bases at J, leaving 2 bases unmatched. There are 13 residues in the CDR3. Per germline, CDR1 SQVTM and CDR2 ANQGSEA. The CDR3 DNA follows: TGCAGCGGGGGACAGCCGAACACCGGGGAGCTGTTTTTT. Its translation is CSGGQPNTGELFF.